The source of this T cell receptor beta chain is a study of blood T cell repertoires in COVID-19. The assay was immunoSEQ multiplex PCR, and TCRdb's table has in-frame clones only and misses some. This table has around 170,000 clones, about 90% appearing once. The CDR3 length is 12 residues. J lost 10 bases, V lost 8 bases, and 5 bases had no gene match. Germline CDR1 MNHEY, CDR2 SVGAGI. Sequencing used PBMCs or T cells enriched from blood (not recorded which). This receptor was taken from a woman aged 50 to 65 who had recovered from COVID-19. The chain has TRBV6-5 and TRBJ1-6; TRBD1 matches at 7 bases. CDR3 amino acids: CASSTGASPLHF. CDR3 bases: TGTGCCAGCTCCACAGGGGCCTCACCCCTCCACTTT.